This T cell receptor beta chain emerged from a study of CD4 T cells in relation to SARS-CoV-2 and coronaviruses. Findings of the study overall: Monoreactive clones expanded significantly more to SARS-CoV-2 than crossreactive clones did. No crossreactivity against non-spike viral proteins was tested here.

Unexposed donor CD4+ T cells date from about 2011-2019, before the COVID-19 pandemic. After approximately 10 days of culture, CD4+ T cells were isolated. About this clone itself: The antigen is undetermined.

This CDR3 has 15 amino acids. Germline lookup yields CDR1 LNHDA and CDR2 SQIVND (reference sequence). V was cut by 3 bases and J by 0 bases, with 6 bases left in between. The table came from immunoSEQ multiplex PCR; TCRdb's copy has only in-frame clones and leaves some out. The table shows about 27,000 clones, with roughly 66% occurring only once. The specimen was CD4+ T cells from PBMCs, cultured in vitro. The V gene is TRBV19, the J gene TRBJ2-6; D not certain. This receptor was taken from a human donor in good health. The CDR3 coding sequence is TGTGCCAGTAGTATGGGTCCCTCTGGGGCCAACGTCCTGACTTTC. As protein: CASSMGPSGANVLTF.